Listed below are T cell receptor beta chains from one sample, sequenced in a study of blood T cell repertoires in COVID-19. Repertoires were generated with immunoSEQ multiplex PCR, while TCRdb's copy carries only in-frame clones and drops some. Here the sample spans 55,000 to 80,000 clones, around 80% being singletons. Sequencing was carried out using peripheral blood. Receptors were obtained from a human donor in a cohort sampled during active COVID-19. Both conserved end residues are part of each CDR3. D genes are given only for firm matches. Rows give clone size only sometimes, using once, few, many, or a class for an expanded clone.

d_call,v_call,j_call,clone_size,cdr3_aa,cdr3_nt
TRBD1,TRBV5-1,TRBJ2-5,-,CASSPGQGYRETQYF,TGCGCCAGCAGCCCAGGACAGGGATATAGGGAGACCCAGTACTTC
TRBD2,TRBV20-1,TRBJ2-3,many,CSASPSGRWTDTQYF,TGCAGTGCTAGTCCTAGCGGGAGGTGGACAGATACGCAGTATTTT
-,TRBV7-9,TRBJ2-7,-,CASSSPGDLPTEQYF,TGTGCCAGCAGCTCCCCGGGGGATCTCCCAACCGAGCAGTACTTC
TRBD1,TRBV5-4,TRBJ2-7,-,CASSSGQGGLYEQYF,TGTGCCAGCAGCTCTGGACAGGGGGGGCTCTACGAGCAGTACTTC
TRBD2,TRBV7-7,TRBJ2-1,-,CASSSNGLARTNEQFF,TGTGCCAGCAGCTCAAATGGACTAGCAAGGACGAATGAGCAGTTCTTC
-,TRBV28,TRBJ1-5,-,CASSAHTGGSQPQHF,TGTGCCAGCTCCGCTCATACCGGAGGGAGTCAGCCCCAGCATTTT
TRBD2,TRBV5-4,TRBJ2-1,-,CASSGNIAGGYNEQFF,TGTGCCAGCAGCGGGAACATAGCGGGAGGCTACAATGAGCAGTTCTTC
-,TRBV11-1,TRBJ2-1,-,CASSPRGSNEQFF,TGTGCCAGCAGCCCGAGGGGGAGTAATGAGCAGTTCTTC
-,TRBV2,TRBJ1-1,few,CASSELSDLNTEAFF,TGTGCCAGCAGTGAATTATCAGATCTGAACACTGAAGCTTTCTTT
-,TRBV30,TRBJ1-5,-,CAWSGGDRSQHF,TGTGCCTGGAGTGGGGGGGATCGCTCCCAGCATTTT
-,TRBV15,TRBJ2-1,many,CATSRDTTAHEQFF,TGTGCCACCAGCAGAGATACGACAGCCCATGAGCAGTTCTTC
-,TRBV19,TRBJ1-5,-,CASSNNPNQPQHF,TGTGCCAGTAGTAACAACCCCAATCAGCCCCAGCATTTT
-,TRBV28,TRBJ2-2,-,CASSGQPSGELFF,TGTGCCAGCAGTGGACAGCCGTCCGGGGAGCTGTTTTTT
TRBD2,TRBV7-2,TRBJ2-1,-,CASSPFGLAGGEQFF,TGTGCCAGCAGCCCTTTTGGGCTAGCGGGAGGTGAGCAGTTCTTC
-,TRBV3-1/TRBV3-2,TRBJ1-4,-,CASSPTGGWGEKLFF,TGTGCCAGCAGCCCAACGGGGGGGTGGGGAGAAAAACTGTTTTTT
-,TRBV19,TRBJ2-1,-,CASNWGGNYNEQFF,TGTGCCAGTAATTGGGGAGGTAACTACAATGAGCAGTTCTTC
-,TRBV27,TRBJ1-1,-,CASSLSGVGGTEAFF,TGTGCCAGCAGTTTATCGGGGGTGGGGGGCACTGAAGCTTTCTTT
-,TRBV24-1,TRBJ2-3,-,CATSDERTDTQYF,TGTGCCACCAGTGATGAGCGCACAGATACGCAGTATTTT
TRBD2,TRBV7-3,TRBJ2-1,-,CASSPSGSGSRYNEQFF,TGTGCCAGCAGCCCTAGCGGGAGCGGAAGCCGTTACAATGAGCAGTTCTTC
TRBD1,TRBV7-9,TRBJ1-2,few,CASSPNPHRDSYYGYTF,TGTGCCAGCAGCCCAAACCCCCACCGGGACAGCTACTATGGCTACACCTTC
-,TRBV27,TRBJ2-1,-,CASSPLVTSYNEQFF,TGTGCCAGCAGTCCCTTGGTCACATCCTACAATGAGCAGTTCTTC
-,TRBV28,TRBJ2-6,-,CGTTADSSGANVLTF,TGTGGTACGACCGCCGACAGCTCTGGGGCCAACGTCCTGACTTTC
TRBD1,TRBV7-8,TRBJ2-7,-,CASSTGAPYEQYF,TGTGCCAGTTCGACAGGGGCACCCTACGAGCAGTACTTC
-,TRBV3-1/TRBV3-2,TRBJ2-7,-,CASSRGSSYEQYF,TGTGCCAGCAGCCGAGGGAGCTCCTACGAGCAGTACTTC
TRBD1,TRBV5-4,TRBJ2-1,-,CASSGTGEAYNEQFF,TGTGCCAGCAGCGGGACAGGGGAAGCCTACAATGAGCAGTTCTTC
TRBD1,TRBV11-2,TRBJ1-1,-,CASSLGGQLNTEAFF,TGTGCCAGCAGCTTAGGGGGACAGCTGAACACTGAAGCTTTCTTT
-,TRBV6-2/TRBV6-3,TRBJ2-7,few,CASTPQGSYEQYF,TGTGCCAGCACCCCACAGGGATCCTACGAGCAGTACTTC
-,TRBV29-1,TRBJ2-7,-,CSVGTGTGEQYF,TGCAGCGTTGGAACAGGGACGGGAGAGCAGTACTTC
-,TRBV7-6,TRBJ2-7,-,CASSLEGGDAYEQYF,TGTGCCAGCAGCTTAGAAGGGGGTGACGCCTACGAGCAGTACTTC
-,TRBV24-1,TRBJ2-5,-,CATSTEQETQYF,TGTGCCACCAGTACGGAGCAAGAGACCCAGTACTTC
-,TRBV6-2/TRBV6-3,TRBJ2-1,-,CASSYFTGTDEQFF,TGTGCCAGCAGTTATTTTACGGGAACTGATGAGCAGTTCTTC
-,TRBV3-1/TRBV3-2,TRBJ1-4,-,CASSGAGVLNEKLFF,TGTGCCAGCAGCGGGGCCGGCGTTTTGAATGAAAAACTGTTTTTT
TRBD2,TRBV7-2,TRBJ2-7,-,CASSSGTMDEQYF,TGTGCCAGCAGCTCCGGGACTATGGACGAGCAGTACTTC
TRBD1,TRBV6-5,TRBJ2-5,once,CASSPGTGSIKTQYF,TGTGCCAGCAGTCCCGGGACAGGGAGTATTAAGACCCAGTACTTC
TRBD2,TRBV3-1/TRBV3-2,TRBJ2-3,few,CASSPWTSGSTDTQYF,TGTGCCAGCAGCCCCTGGACTAGCGGGAGCACAGATACGCAGTATTTT
TRBD2,TRBV6-5,TRBJ2-1,few,CASRIAGTSNEQFF,TGTGCCAGCAGGATCGCCGGGACTAGCAATGAGCAGTTCTTC
TRBD1,TRBV28,TRBJ1-4,-,CASSWDRNEKLFF,TGTGCCAGCAGTTGGGACAGAAATGAAAAACTGTTTTTT
-,TRBV9,TRBJ2-7,-,CASSVTEGGFYKIYEQYF,TGTGCCAGCAGCGTAACCGAGGGCGGGTTCTACAAAATCTACGAGCAGTACTTC
-,TRBV28,TRBJ2-7,-,CASSRDMRQYF,TGTGCCAGCAGTCGGGACATGAGGCAGTACTTC
-,TRBV5-6,TRBJ2-1,-,CASSPEAYNEQFF,TGTGCCAGCAGCCCCGAGGCCTACAATGAGCAGTTCTTC
TRBD2,TRBV5-4,TRBJ2-5,-,CASSLRLAGGTQYF,TGTGCCAGCTCCCTTCGACTAGCGGGAGGGACCCAGTACTTC
-,TRBV7-8,TRBJ1-2,few,CASSLAGEIDYGYTF,TGTGCCAGCAGCTTAGCGGGAGAGATCGACTATGGCTACACCTTC
-,TRBV19,TRBJ1-1,few,CASSIRDTEAFF,TGTGCCAGTAGTATCCGGGACACTGAAGCTTTCTTT
TRBD2,TRBV7-2,TRBJ2-2,-,CASSLALSGRTGELFF,TGTGCCAGCAGCTTAGCTCTTAGCGGGAGAACCGGGGAGCTGTTTTTT
-,TRBV30,TRBJ1-4,-,CAWRREKLFF,TGTGCCTGGAGGCGGGAAAAACTGTTTTTT
-,TRBV30,TRBJ2-7,-,CAWSVGGSYEQYF,TGTGCCTGGAGTGTAGGCGGTTCCTACGAGCAGTACTTC
TRBD2,TRBV24-1,TRBJ2-1,-,CATSDFLAGAYNEQFF,TGTGCCACCAGTGATTTCCTAGCGGGAGCGTACAATGAGCAGTTCTTC
-,TRBV27,TRBJ2-2,once,CASSFISPMNTGELFF,TGTGCCAGCAGCTTCATTTCCCCTATGAACACCGGGGAGCTGTTTTTT
-,TRBV6-6,TRBJ1-2,-,CASSYRSQLNYGYTF,TGTGCCAGCAGTTACAGGAGTCAGCTAAACTATGGCTACACCTTC
-,TRBV7-9,TRBJ2-5,few,CASSLVPGGETQYF,TGTGCCAGCAGCTTAGTGCCAGGAGGAGAGACCCAGTACTTC
-,TRBV5-6,TRBJ2-5,-,CASSLGVQETQYF,TGTGCCAGCAGCTTAGGGGTCCAAGAGACCCAGTACTTC
-,TRBV30,TRBJ2-3,-,CAWSNQRTDTQYF,TGTGCCTGGAGTAATCAGCGGACAGATACGCAGTATTTT
TRBD2,TRBV19,TRBJ2-1,-,CASSIRLSGRDNEQFF,TGTGCCAGTAGTATCCGGTTGAGCGGGAGGGACAATGAGCAGTTCTTC
TRBD1,TRBV15,TRBJ1-1,-,CAIPLGTGGNTEAFF,TGTGCCATACCGTTAGGGACAGGGGGGAACACTGAAGCTTTCTTT
-,TRBV15,TRBJ2-5,-,CATSRGGWGGAQETQYF,TGTGCCACCAGCAGAGGAGGTTGGGGGGGCGCCCAAGAGACCCAGTACTTC
TRBD1,TRBV28,TRBJ1-2,many,CASSLSGTGVFKGYTF,TGTGCCAGCAGTTTATCAGGGACAGGGGTTTTCAAAGGCTACACCTTC
TRBD2,TRBV2,TRBJ2-1,-,CASTPGLAGYNEQFF,TGTGCCAGCACGCCGGGGCTAGCGGGGTACAATGAGCAGTTCTTC
TRBD1,TRBV10-3,TRBJ2-7,-,CATKTGGNYEQYF,TGTGCCACCAAGACAGGGGGGAACTACGAGCAGTACTTC
TRBD2,TRBV6-5,TRBJ2-3,-,CASSFLAEVGDTQYF,TGTGCCAGCAGTTTCCTAGCGGAGGTGGGCGATACGCAGTATTTT
TRBD1,TRBV10-2,TRBJ1-2,-,CASSHDRATNYGYTF,TGCGCCAGCAGCCATGACAGGGCGACTAACTATGGCTACACCTTC